This TCR beta chain was recovered during a study of blood T cell repertoires in COVID-19. Study information: Sample material is recorded as cDNA or gDNA derived from T cells, B-cell-depleted T cells, or PBMCs.

The count of this clone is one. Clones were sequenced by immunoSEQ multiplex PCR, and TCRdb holds only the in-frame ones, with some missing. Of fewer than 300,000 clones listed, approximately 77% are singletons. This receptor was taken from a young woman with acute or convalescent COVID-19. Sequencing was done on a sample of peripheral blood.

For the CDR3, the DNA is TGTGCCAGCAGGACACACATGAACACTGAAGCTTTCTTT. Translating gives CASRTHMNTEAFF. V is TRBV27 and J is TRBJ1-1; D call uncertain. The CDR3 runs 13 residues. Between the trimmed V and J ends, which lost 6 bases and 0 bases, there was a span of 8 bases. Germline assignment: CDR1 MNHEY and CDR2 SMNVEV (reference sequence).